A single sample is the source of the 4 T cell receptor beta chains below, sequenced in a study of spatial heterogeneity in lung cancer. TCRdb called the 5' RACE reads again in MiXCR, with one record for every CDR3 protein. Counted here are about 92,000 distinct CDR3 sequences, about 12% occurring once; the ten biggest clones make up 35% to 50%. Time point meaning: sample taken at primary tumor resection. The sample in question was PBMCs, obtained at surgery. The receptors were sampled from a male donor with early-stage non-small cell lung cancer.

The chain links TRBV2 to TRBJ2-7, with D perhaps TRBD2 (6 bases). CDR1 and CDR2 (germline): SNHLY, FYNNEI. The CDR3 contains 12 residues. Trimming stripped 7 bases from V and 6 bases from J, with 13 bases between. CDR3 DNA: TGTGCCAGCACAGGCGGGATGCTCGAGCAGTACTTC. This translates into CASTGGMLEQYF.

The V and J genes are TRBV7-8 and TRBJ2-5; 8 bases map to TRBD1. CDR1 is SGHVS, CDR2 FQNEAQ, per germline. The CDR3 sequence is 16 residues long. With 3 bases clipped from V and 5 bases from J, the junction kept 11 bases outside the gene matches. The CDR3 bases are TGTGCCAGCAGCTTGCCCGACAGGGGAATAAAGGAGACCCAGTACTTC. It yields the protein CASSLPDRGIKETQYF.

J is TRBJ2-1 and V is TRBV12-5, with TRBD2 matching 8 bases. This CDR3 contains 16 residues. The V gene's germline CDR1 is LGHNT and CDR2 FRNRAP. Trimming removed 5 bases from V and 0 bases from J; junction bases left unmatched: 6. The CDR3 bases are TGTGCTAGTGGTCTCCAGGGGACTAGCTCCTACAATGAGCAGTTCTTC. It translates to CASGLQGTSSYNEQFF.

The V call is TRBV24-1, the J call TRBJ2-3; no firm D call. V dropped 5 bases and J dropped 0 bases, with 11 bases sitting between them. This CDR3 region has 15 residues. Germline CDR1 and CDR2: KGHDR and SFDVKD. The CDR3 loop reads CATSGPGRSTDTQYF. The CDR3 DNA reads as TGTGCCACCAGTGGACCGGGCAGAAGCACAGATACGCAGTATTTT.